Below are 13 T cell receptor beta chains sequenced from a single sample in a study of T cell responses to AZD1222 COVID-19 vaccine. Sequenced by immunoSEQ multiplex PCR; TCRdb stores in-frame clones only, minus some. Found here are roughly 110,000 clones, about 80% of them singletons; the top ten hold approximately 10%. This material consisted of peripheral blood, taken on day 0 of AZD1222 vaccination. Source of these receptors: an adult in good health.

The rearrangement joins TRBV27 to TRBJ1-4; TRBD1 matches 8 bases. Germline CDR1 and CDR2: MNHEY and SMNVEV (reference sequence). The length of the CDR3 is 15 residues. Trimming at V came to 5 bases and at J to 4 bases, leaving 6 bases not matched to a gene. CDR3: CASSQWTGNNEKLFF. The CDR3 coding sequence is TGTGCCAGCAGTCAATGGACAGGGAATAATGAAAAACTGTTTTTT. Variable domain in full (rest from reference TRBV27 and TRBJ1-4): EAQVTQNPRYLITVTGKKLTVTCSQNMNHEYMSWYRQDPGLGLRQIYYSMNVEVTDKGDVPEGYKVSRKEKRNFPLILESPSPNQTSLYFCASSQWTGNNEKLFFGSGTQLSVL.

The DNA for the CDR3 is TGTGCCAGCTCACCAACCGGGGACAGCCAGCATTTT. Encoded protein: CASSPTGDSQHF. The chain carries TRBV18 and TRBJ1-5; 7 positions agree with TRBD1. Germline CDR1 and CDR2: KGHSH and LQKENI. This CDR3 spans 12 amino acids. The junction had 4 bases not matched to a gene; V was cut back by 2 bases and J by 12 bases.

CDR3 sequence: CASSLRGPGYISGANVLTF. The CDR3 DNA follows: TGTGCCAGCAGCTTAAGGGGCCCAGGTTATATCTCTGGGGCCAACGTCCTGACTTTC. The V and J genes are TRBV11-2 and TRBJ2-6; TRBD1 might be the D (5 bases). The CDR3 totals 19 residues. V was clipped by 2 bases and J by 0 bases, with 17 bases between them. The germline gives CDR1 SGHAT, CDR2 FQNNGV.

This rearrangement joins TRBV3-1 (or the pseudogene TRBV3-2) to TRBJ2-5; the D gene is possibly TRBD2 (6 bases). The CDR3 runs 16 residues. Per germline, CDR1 LGHDT and CDR2 YNNKEL (reference sequence). V was shortened by 1 base and J by 5 bases, with 17 bases between the two germline ends. DNA for the CDR3: TGTGCCAGCAGCCAAGGAGGGTGGGGCGGAGGGGAGACCCAGTACTTC. Residues: CASSQGGWGGGETQYF.

CDR3 coding DNA: TGCGCCAGCAGCCAAGCGGGGGGCTCGGACACCATATATTTT. Translating gives CASSQAGGSDTIYF. The genes are TRBV4-1 and TRBJ1-3; maybe TRBD1 (6 bases). There are 14 residues in the CDR3. CDR1 is MGHRA and CDR2 is YSYEKL in the germline V gene. The germline V and J ends were trimmed by 1 base and 8 bases, with 12 bases remaining between them.

The J gene is TRBJ2-7, the V gene TRBV2; no definite D call. Trimming removed 8 bases from V and 0 bases from J, with 8 bases in between. CDR1 and CDR2 (germline): SNHLY, FYNNEI. The CDR3 extends over 12 amino acids. As DNA, the CDR3 is TGTGCCAGCCTCTATGGCTCCTACGAGCAGTACTTC. Translated: CASLYGSYEQYF.

The chain employs TRBV6-5 and TRBJ1-3; maybe TRBD1 (5 bases). Per germline, CDR1 MNHEY and CDR2 SVGAGI. The CDR3 contains 15 residues. V was trimmed by 6 bases and J by 0 bases, leaving 12 bases between them. CDR3 amino acids: CASRNRDVSGNTIYF. The CDR3 coding sequence is TGTGCCAGCAGGAACCGGGACGTCTCTGGAAACACCATATATTTT.

This chain connects TRBV7-2 to TRBJ2-3, with 7 positions matching TRBD2. With 8 bases clipped from V and 0 bases from J, the junction kept 11 bases outside the gene matches. Germline-derived CDR1 and CDR2 are SGHTA and FQGNSA. This CDR3 spans 16 amino acids. The CDR3 spells CASSVGSGASTDTQYF. In DNA, the CDR3 is TGTGCCAGCTCAGTGGGGAGCGGGGCTAGCACAGATACGCAGTATTTT. The full variable domain, its missing parts supplied by reference TRBV7-2 and TRBJ2-3, is GAGVSQSPSNKVTEKGKDVELRCDPISGHTALYWYRQSLGQGLEFLIYFQGNSAPDKSGLPSDRFSAERTGGSVSTLTIQRTQQEDSAVYLCASSVGSGASTDTQYFGPGTRLTVL.

This clone was counted a few times. The CDR3 protein is CASSNRGGAYTEAFF. CDR3 in DNA: TGTGCCAGCAGCAACCGTGGGGGGGCATACACTGAAGCTTTCTTT. The V call is TRBV7-9, the J call TRBJ1-1; D may be TRBD1 (6 bases). Germline assignment: CDR1 SEHNR and CDR2 FQNEAQ (reference sequence). With 5 bases removed from V and 3 bases from J, the gap between germline ends came to 16 bases. This CDR3 contains 15 residues.

This chain uses TRBV5-1 with TRBJ1-5; D is uncertain. The CDR3 contains 14 residues. The V end lost 1 base, the J end lost 9 bases, and 14 bases lay between the germline ends. Germline CDR1 is SGHRS and CDR2 is YFSETQ. The CDR3 reads CASSLTTDSWPQHF. CDR3 nucleotides: TGCGCCAGCAGCTTGACAACGGATTCGTGGCCCCAGCATTTT.

The rearrangement uses TRBV5-1 and TRBJ2-7; TRBD1 aligns across 7 bases. This CDR3 comprises 12 residues. In germline, CDR1 is SGHRS, CDR2 YFSETQ. Germline trimming cut 7 bases from V and 5 bases from J; bases unmatched to any gene: 6. The CDR3 is CASGDRANEQYF. Written as DNA, the CDR3 is TGCGCCAGCGGAGACAGGGCTAACGAGCAGTACTTC.

A single count supports this clone. The CDR3 loop is CASSEGGIYEQYF. CDR3 bases: TGTGCCAGCAGTGAAGGTGGGATCTACGAGCAGTACTTC. The V and J genes are TRBV6-1 and TRBJ2-7; D gene ambiguous. The CDR3 has 13 residues. The V end lost 1 base, the J end lost 3 bases, and 7 bases lay between the germline ends. Germline CDR1 is MNHNS and CDR2 is SASEGT.

V is TRBV5-1 and J is TRBJ2-5; 8 nucleotides line up with TRBD1. CDR3 length equals 17 residues. Germline lookup yields CDR1 SGHRS and CDR2 YFSETQ. The V gene end was trimmed by 0 bases and the J gene end by 4 bases; junction bases not matched to a gene: 11. The DNA of the CDR3 is TGCGCCAGCAGCTTGGGGGCAGGGGGCCAGAGGGGAGAGACCCAGTACTTC. Translating gives CASSLGAGGQRGETQYF.